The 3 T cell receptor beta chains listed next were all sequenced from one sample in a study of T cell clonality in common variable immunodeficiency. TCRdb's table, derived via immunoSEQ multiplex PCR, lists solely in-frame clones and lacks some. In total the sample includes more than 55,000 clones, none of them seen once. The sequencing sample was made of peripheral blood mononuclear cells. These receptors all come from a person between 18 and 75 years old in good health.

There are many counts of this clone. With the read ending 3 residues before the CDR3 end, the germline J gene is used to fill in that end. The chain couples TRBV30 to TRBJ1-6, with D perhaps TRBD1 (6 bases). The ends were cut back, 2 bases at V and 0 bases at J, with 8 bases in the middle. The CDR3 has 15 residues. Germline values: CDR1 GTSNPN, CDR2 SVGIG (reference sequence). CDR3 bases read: TGTGCCTGGAGTACAGGGAGCTCCTATAATTCACCC. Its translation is CAWSTGSSYNSP. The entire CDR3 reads CAWSTGSSYNSPLHF.

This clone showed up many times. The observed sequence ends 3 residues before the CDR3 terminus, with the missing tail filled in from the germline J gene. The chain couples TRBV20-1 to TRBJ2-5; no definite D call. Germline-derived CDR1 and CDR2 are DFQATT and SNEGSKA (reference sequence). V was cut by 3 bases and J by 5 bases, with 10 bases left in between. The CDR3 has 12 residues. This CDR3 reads CSASDPGETQYF. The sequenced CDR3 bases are TGCAGTGCTAGTGACCCCGGGGAGACC.

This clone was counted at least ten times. The CDR3 sequence is CSARDASESTDTQYF. Incomplete CDR3 DNA: TGCAGTGCTAGAGATGCAAGCGAAAGCACAGATACG. V gene TRBV20-1 combines with J gene TRBJ2-3, with no clear D. Read data end 3 residues before the CDR3 end; the end is taken from the germline J gene. The V end was cut by 0 bases, the J end by 0 bases, with 10 bases between. The CDR3 covers 15 residues. CDR1 is DFQATT and CDR2 is SNEGSKA in the germline V gene (reference sequence).